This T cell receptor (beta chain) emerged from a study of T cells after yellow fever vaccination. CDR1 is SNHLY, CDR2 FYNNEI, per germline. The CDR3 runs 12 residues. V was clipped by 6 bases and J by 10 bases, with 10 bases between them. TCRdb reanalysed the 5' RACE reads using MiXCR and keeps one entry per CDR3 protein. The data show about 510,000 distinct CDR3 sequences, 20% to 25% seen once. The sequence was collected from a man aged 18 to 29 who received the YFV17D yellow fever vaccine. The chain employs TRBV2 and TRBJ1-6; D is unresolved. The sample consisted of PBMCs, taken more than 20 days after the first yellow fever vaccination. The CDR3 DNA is TGTGCCAGCAGCCCCACGCCGTCACCCCTCCACTTT. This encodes CASSPTPSPLHF.